This T cell receptor beta chain was recovered during a study of tumor-infiltrating lymphocytes in primary liver carcinoma. Study conclusions and caveats: Bulk, unsorted sampling meant CD4+ and CD8+ repertoires went uncompared.

The CDR3 totals 16 residues. Germline loops: CDR1 SGHAT, CDR2 FQNNGV. The investigators made TCR beta cDNA from about 500 ng total RNA, using a constant-region primer. Construction of TCR beta libraries relied on three successive nested multiplex PCR rounds employing slightly modified ARM-PCR. The first two PCR rounds, approximately 10 cycles each, used TRBV1-TRBV30 forward primers and a C-beta reverse primer. TCRdb re-derived calls from the multiplex PCR reads in MiXCR, one entry per CDR3 protein. The sample records 200,000 or so distinct CDR3 sequences, about two thirds being singletons. The blood RNA (from unsorted whole blood) was obtained, and germline DNA was also extracted. On this clonotype itself: Its antigen remains unidentified. One end of the junction varies from germline; a read error may be responsible.

The material sequenced was peripheral blood. The V gene is TRBV11-2, the J gene TRBJ2-7, with 9 bases fitting TRBD2. The sequence derives from a woman aged 60-75 years with primary liver carcinoma and hepatitis B virus infection. CDR3 sequence: CAGSYSGRTSGSELYF. The DNA for the CDR3 is TGTGCCGGCAGCTACAGCGGGAGGACCTCGGGAAGCGAGCTGTACTTC.